The 4 T cell receptor beta chains below come from one sample, sequenced in a study of CD8 T cells in ankylosing spondylitis. TCRdb re-called the 5' RACE reads with MiXCR, one entry per CDR3 protein. The sample records 300,000 to 350,000 distinct CDR3 sequences, around 20% being singletons. Sequencing was performed on blood, either unsorted or a sorted T cell fraction (not recorded which). Source of these receptors: a female donor with ankylosing spondylitis or in good health (not recorded which).

This rearrangement joins TRBV20-1 to TRBJ2-3, with a possible D match to TRBD2 (5 bases). CDR3 length equals 15 residues. The germline V gene has CDR1 DFQATT and CDR2 SNEGSKA (reference sequence). Trimming pared 0 bases from V and 0 bases from J, leaving 10 bases between. This CDR3 is CSARDPQRSTDTQYF. CDR3 coding DNA: TGCAGTGCTAGAGATCCCCAGCGGAGCACAGATACGCAGTATTTT.

The V call is TRBV28, the J call TRBJ1-4; 7 nucleotides match TRBD1. V was pared by 6 bases and J by 3 bases, with 7 bases of the junction left unmatched. CDR3 length equals 15 residues. The germline gives CDR1 MDHEN, CDR2 SYDVKM. The CDR3 sequence: CASRASGGSNEKLFF. DNA for the CDR3: TGTGCCAGCAGAGCCTCAGGGGGGTCTAATGAAAAACTGTTTTTT.

At least ten counts were recorded for this clonotype. The chain has TRBV10-3 and TRBJ1-2; D might be TRBD1 (6 bases). Per the germline V gene, CDR1 is ENHRY and CDR2 is SYGVKD. The CDR3 runs 14 residues. The V end lost 8 bases, the J end lost 4 bases, and 17 bases lay between the germline ends. The CDR3 loop reads CAIGLAGEGYGYTF. CDR3 nucleotides: TGTGCCATCGGATTGGCAGGGGAAGGCTATGGCTACACCTTC.

This clonotype has only a few counts. The chain couples TRBV6-1 to TRBJ1-6; TRBD1 matches at 8 bases. Germline lookup yields CDR1 MNHNS and CDR2 SASEGT. The CDR3 spans 14 residues. V was pared by 5 bases and J by 10 bases, with 7 bases of the junction left unmatched. CDR3 residues: CASSTDRALSPLHF. In nucleotides, the CDR3 is TGTGCCAGCAGTACGGACAGGGCGCTCTCACCCCTCCACTTT.